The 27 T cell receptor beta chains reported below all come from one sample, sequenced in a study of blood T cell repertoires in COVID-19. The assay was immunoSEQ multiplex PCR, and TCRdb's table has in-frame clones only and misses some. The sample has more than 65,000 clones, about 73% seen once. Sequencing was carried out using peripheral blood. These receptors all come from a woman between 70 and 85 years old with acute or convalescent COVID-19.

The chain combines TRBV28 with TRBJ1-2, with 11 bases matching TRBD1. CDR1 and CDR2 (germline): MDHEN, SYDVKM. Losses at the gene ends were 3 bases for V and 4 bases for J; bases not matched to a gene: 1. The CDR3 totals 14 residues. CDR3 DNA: TGTGCCAGCAGTTTCGGGACAGGGGGCTATGGCTACACCTTC. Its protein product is CASSFGTGGYGYTF.

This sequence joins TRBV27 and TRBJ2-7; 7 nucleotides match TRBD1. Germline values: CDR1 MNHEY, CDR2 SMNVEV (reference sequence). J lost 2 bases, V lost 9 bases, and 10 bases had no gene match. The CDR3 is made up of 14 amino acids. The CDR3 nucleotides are TGTGCCAGTCGCGCACTCGGGACAGCCTACGAGCAGTACTTC. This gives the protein CASRALGTAYEQYF.

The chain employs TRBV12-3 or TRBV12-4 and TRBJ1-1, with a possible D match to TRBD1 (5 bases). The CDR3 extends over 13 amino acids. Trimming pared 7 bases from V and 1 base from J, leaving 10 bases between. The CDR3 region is CASTQTGNTEAFF. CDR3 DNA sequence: TGTGCCAGCACCCAAACAGGGAACACTGAAGCTTTCTTT.

This chain's CDR3 is CASRDRVDSPLHF. The CDR3 DNA follows: TGTGCCAGCAGGGACAGGGTGGATTCACCCCTCCACTTT. The V call is TRBV2, the J call TRBJ1-6, with TRBD1 matching over 8 bases. Looked up from germline, CDR1 is SNHLY and CDR2 is FYNNEI. This CDR3 contains 13 residues. V trimming: 6 bases; J trimming: 8 bases; junction bases outside the gene matches: 3.

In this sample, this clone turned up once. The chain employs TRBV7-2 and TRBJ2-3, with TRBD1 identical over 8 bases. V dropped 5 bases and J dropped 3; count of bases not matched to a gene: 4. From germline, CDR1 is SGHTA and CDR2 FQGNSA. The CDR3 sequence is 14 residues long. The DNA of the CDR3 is TGTGCCAGCAGCCAACAGGGGGTAACAGATACGCAGTATTTT. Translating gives CASSQQGVTDTQYF.

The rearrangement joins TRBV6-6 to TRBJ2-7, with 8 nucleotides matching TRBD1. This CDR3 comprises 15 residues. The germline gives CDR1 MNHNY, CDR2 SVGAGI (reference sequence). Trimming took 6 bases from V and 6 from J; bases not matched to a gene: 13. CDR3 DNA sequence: TGTGCCAGCAGCCCCAGGGTACAGGGGGGCCTCGAGCAGTACTTC. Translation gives CASSPRVQGGLEQYF.

The CDR3 sequence is CASGPGTPNYGYTF. The CDR3 DNA follows: TGCGCCAGCGGACCCGGGACACCCAACTATGGCTACACCTTC. V and J are TRBV5-1 and TRBJ1-2, with D possibly TRBD1 on 6 matching bases. Trimming pared 7 bases from V and 2 bases from J, leaving 15 bases between. This CDR3 spans 14 amino acids. Germline V gives CDR1 SGHRS, CDR2 YFSETQ.

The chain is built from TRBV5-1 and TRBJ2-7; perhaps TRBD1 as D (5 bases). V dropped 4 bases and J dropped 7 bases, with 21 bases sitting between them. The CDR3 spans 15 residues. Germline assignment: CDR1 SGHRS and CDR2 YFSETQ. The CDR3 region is CASSNGAGPIGEQYF. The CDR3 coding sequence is TGCGCCAGCAGCAATGGTGCAGGGCCGATTGGGGAGCAGTACTTC.

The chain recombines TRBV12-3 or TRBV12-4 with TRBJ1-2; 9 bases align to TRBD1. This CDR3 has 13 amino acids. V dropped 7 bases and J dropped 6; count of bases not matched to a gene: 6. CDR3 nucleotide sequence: TGTGCCAGCACCGCTGGGACAGGGAATGGCTACACCTTC. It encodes CASTAGTGNGYTF.

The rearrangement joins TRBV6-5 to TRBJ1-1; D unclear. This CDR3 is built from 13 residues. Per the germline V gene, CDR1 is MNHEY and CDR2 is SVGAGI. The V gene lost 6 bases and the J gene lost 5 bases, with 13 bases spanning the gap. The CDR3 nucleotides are TGTGCCAGCAGGGACCCCCCGGGGACTGAAGCTTTCTTT. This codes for CASRDPPGTEAFF.

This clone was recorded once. CDR3 sequence: CASSIGGGSSYNEQFF. CDR3 DNA sequence: TGTGCCAGTAGTATTGGCGGTGGAAGCTCCTACAATGAGCAGTTCTTC. The chain uses TRBV19 and TRBJ2-1; D is undetermined. CDR3 length: 16 residues. Germline V gives CDR1 LNHDA, CDR2 SQIVND (reference sequence). Trimming left V 3 bases short and J 0 bases short, with 12 bases between.

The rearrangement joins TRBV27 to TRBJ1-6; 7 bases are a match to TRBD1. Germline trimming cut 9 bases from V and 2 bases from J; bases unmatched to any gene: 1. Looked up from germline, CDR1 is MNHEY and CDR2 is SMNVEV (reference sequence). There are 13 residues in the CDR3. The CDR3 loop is CASTGAYNSPLHF. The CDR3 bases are TGTGCCAGTACAGGGGCCTATAATTCACCCCTCCACTTT.

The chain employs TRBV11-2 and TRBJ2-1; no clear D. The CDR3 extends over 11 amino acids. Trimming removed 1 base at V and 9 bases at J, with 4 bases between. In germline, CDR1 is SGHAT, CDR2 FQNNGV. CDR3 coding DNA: TGTGCCAGCAGCTTAGGAGGTGAGCAGTTCTTC. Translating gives CASSLGGEQFF.

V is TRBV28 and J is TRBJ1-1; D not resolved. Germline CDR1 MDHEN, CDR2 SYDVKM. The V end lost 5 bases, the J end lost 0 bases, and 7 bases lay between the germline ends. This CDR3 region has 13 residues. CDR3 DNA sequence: TGTGCCAGCAGTCCACAAATGAACACTGAAGCTTTCTTT. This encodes CASSPQMNTEAFF.

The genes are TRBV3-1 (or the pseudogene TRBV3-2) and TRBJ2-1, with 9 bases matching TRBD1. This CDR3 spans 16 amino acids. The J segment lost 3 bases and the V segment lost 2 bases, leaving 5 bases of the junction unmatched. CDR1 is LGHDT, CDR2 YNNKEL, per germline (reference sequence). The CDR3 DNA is TGTGCCAGCAGCCAAATGGGACAGGGCCTCTACAATGAGCAGTTCTTC. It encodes CASSQMGQGLYNEQFF.

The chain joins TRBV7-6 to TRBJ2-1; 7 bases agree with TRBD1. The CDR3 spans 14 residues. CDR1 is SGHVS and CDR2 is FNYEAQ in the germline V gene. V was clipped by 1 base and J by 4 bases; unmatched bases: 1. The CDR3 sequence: CASSLEGQYNEQFF. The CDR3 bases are TGTGCCAGCAGCTTAGAGGGACAGTACAATGAGCAGTTCTTC.

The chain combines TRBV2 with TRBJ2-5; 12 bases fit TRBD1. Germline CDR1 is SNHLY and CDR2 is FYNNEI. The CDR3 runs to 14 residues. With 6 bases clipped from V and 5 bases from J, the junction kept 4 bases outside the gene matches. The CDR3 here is CASSGDRGRETQYF. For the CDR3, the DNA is TGTGCCAGCAGCGGGGACAGGGGGCGGGAGACCCAGTACTTC.

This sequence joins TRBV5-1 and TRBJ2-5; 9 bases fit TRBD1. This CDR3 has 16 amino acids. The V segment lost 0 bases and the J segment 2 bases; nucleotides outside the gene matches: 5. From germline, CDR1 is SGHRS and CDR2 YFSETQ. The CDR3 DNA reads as TGCGCCAGCAGCTTGGGGGGGACAGGGTCGCAAGAGACCCAGTACTTC. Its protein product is CASSLGGTGSQETQYF.

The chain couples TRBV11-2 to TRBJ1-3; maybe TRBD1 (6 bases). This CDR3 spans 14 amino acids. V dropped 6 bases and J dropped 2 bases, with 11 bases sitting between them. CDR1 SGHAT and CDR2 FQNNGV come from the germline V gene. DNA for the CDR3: TGTGCCAGCAGATTACAGGGTCCTGGAAACACCATATATTTT. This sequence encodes CASRLQGPGNTIYF.

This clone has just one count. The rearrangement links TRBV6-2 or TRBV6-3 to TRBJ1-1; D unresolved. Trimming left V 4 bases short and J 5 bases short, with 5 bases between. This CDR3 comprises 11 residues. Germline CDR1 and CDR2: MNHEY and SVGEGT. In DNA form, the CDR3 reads TGTGCCAGCAGTTTAGATACTGAAGCTTTCTTT. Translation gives CASSLDTEAFF.

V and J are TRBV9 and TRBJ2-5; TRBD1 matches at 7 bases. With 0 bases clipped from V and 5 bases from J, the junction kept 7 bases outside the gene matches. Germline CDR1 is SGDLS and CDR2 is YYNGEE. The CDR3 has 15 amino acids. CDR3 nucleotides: TGTGCCAGCAGCGTAGGAGGGGGCCCCGGGGAGACCCAGTACTTC. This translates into CASSVGGGPGETQYF.

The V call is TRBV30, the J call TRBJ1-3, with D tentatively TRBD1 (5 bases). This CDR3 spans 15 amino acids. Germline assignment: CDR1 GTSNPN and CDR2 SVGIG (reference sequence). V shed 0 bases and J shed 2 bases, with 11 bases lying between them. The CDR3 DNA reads TGTGCCTGGAGTGTACAGGTCTCCCCTGGAAACACCATATATTTT. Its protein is CAWSVQVSPGNTIYF.

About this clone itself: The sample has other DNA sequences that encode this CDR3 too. The CDR3 coding sequence is TGTGCCAGCAGCTCATGGACAGGGGGCTTAGCTGGAAACACCATATATTTT. It yields the protein CASSSWTGGLAGNTIYF. The chain uses TRBV11-2 and TRBJ1-3; 11 positions match TRBD1. Germline V lookup: CDR1 SGHAT, CDR2 FQNNGV. V shed 4 bases, J shed 2 bases, and the junction held 7 bases outside the gene matches. The CDR3 covers 17 residues.

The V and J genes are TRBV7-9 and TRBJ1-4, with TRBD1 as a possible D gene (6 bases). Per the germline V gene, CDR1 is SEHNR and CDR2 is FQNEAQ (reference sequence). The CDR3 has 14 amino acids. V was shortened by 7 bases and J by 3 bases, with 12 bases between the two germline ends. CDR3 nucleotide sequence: TGTGCCAGCACCCTCACAGGGTCTAATGAAAAACTGTTTTTT. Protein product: CASTLTGSNEKLFF.

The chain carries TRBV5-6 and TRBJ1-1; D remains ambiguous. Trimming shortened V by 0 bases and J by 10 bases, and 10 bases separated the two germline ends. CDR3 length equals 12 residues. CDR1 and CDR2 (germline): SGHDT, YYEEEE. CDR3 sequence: CASSLGGVGAFF. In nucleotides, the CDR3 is TGTGCCAGCAGCTTGGGCGGGGTAGGAGCTTTCTTT.

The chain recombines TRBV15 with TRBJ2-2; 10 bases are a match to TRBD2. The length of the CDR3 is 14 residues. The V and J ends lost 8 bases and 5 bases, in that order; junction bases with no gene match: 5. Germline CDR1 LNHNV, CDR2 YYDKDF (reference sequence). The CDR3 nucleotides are TGTGCCACCCAGCGGGAGGGGGGTACCGGGGAGCTGTTTTTT. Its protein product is CATQREGGTGELFF.

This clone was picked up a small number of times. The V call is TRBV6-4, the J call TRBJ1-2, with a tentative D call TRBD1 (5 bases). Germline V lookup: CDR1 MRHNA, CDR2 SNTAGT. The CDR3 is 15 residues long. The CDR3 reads CANRRGGIELRGYTF. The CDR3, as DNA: TGTGCAAACCGGCGCGGGGGAATCGAATTACGTGGCTACACCTTC.